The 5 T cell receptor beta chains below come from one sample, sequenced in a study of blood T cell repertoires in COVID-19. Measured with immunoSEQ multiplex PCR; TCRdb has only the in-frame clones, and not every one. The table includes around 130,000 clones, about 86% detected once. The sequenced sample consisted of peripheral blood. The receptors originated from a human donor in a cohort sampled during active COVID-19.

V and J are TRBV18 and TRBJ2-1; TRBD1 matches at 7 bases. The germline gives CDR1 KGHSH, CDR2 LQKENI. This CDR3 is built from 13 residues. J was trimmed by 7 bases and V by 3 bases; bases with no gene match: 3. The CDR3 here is CASSPAGGNEQFF. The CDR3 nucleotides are TGTGCCAGCTCACCGGCAGGGGGTAATGAGCAGTTCTTC.

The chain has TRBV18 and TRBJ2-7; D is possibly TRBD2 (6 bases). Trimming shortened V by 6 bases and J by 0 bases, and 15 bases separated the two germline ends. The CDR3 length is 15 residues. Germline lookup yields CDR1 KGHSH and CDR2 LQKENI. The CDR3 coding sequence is TGTGCCAGCTCGGCGGGACGCCAGAGCTCCTACGAGCAGTACTTC. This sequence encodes CASSAGRQSSYEQYF.

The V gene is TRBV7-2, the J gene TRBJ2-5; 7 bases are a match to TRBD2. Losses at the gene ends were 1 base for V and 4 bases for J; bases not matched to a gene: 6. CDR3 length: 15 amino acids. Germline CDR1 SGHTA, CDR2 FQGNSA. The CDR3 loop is CASSLGGRGRETQYF. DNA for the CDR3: TGTGCCAGCAGCTTAGGGGGTCGCGGGAGAGAGACCCAGTACTTC.

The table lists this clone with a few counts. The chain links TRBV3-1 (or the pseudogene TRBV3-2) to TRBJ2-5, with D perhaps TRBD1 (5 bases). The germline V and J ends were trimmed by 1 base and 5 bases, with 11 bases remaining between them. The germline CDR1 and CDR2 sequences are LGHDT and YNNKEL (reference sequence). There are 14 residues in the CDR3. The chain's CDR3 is CASSQGGSEETQYF. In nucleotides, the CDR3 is TGTGCCAGCAGCCAAGGGGGCAGTGAGGAGACCCAGTACTTC.

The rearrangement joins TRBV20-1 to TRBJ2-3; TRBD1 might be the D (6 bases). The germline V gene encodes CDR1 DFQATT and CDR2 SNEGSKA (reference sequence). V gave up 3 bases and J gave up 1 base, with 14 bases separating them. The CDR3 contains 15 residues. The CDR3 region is CSASELRGGTDTQYF. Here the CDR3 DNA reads TGCAGTGCTAGTGAACTCAGGGGAGGCACAGATACGCAGTATTTT.